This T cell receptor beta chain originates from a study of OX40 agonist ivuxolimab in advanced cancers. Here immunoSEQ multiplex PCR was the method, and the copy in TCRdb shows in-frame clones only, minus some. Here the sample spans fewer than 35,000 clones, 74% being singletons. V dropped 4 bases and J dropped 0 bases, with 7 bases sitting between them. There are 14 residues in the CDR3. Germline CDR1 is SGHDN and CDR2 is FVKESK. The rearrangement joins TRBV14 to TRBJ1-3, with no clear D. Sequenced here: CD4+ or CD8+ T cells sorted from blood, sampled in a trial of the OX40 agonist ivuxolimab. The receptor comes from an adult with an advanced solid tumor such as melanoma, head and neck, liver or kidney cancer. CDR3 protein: CASSRAYSGNTIYF. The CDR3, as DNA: TGTGCCAGCAGCCGAGCCTACTCTGGAAACACCATATATTTT. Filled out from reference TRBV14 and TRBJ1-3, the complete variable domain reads EAGVTQFPSHSVIEKGQTVTLRCDPISGHDNLYWYRRVMGKEIKFLLHFVKESKQDESGMPNNRFLAERTGGTYSTLKVQPAELEDSGVYFCASSRAYSGNTIYFGEGSWLTVV.